This entry is about one T cell receptor beta chain. The antigen remains undetermined. This sample was included in a study of spatial heterogeneity in lung cancer. The study's findings and limits: Intratumoral expanded alpha and beta TCR counts were found to track tumor mutation counts.

Documented time point: sample taken at primary tumor resection. The cohort: approximately 66 early-stage, untreated non-small cell lung cancer patients. TCRdb reprocessed the 5' RACE reads via MiXCR and lists one record per CDR3 protein. The sample lists 9,500 to 12,000 distinct CDR3 sequences; less than 15% were seen once. Here the sequenced sample was lung tumor tissue, taken at surgery. The source is a male donor with early-stage non-small cell lung cancer.

DNA for the CDR3: TGTGCCAGCAGCTTTGAAGGGAGGACGAACACTGAAGCTTTCTTT. The encoded protein is CASSFEGRTNTEAFF. V gene TRBV11-2 combines with J gene TRBJ1-1; D is unresolved. Trimming took 3 bases from V and 1 from J, leaving 12 bases between them. Germline V lookup: CDR1 SGHAT, CDR2 FQNNGV. There are 15 residues in the CDR3.